Following are 3 T cell receptor beta chains from one sample sequenced in a study of blood T cell repertoires in COVID-19. Repertoires were generated with immunoSEQ multiplex PCR, while TCRdb's copy carries only in-frame clones and drops some. The table includes about 160,000 clones, 82% detected once. Sequenced material: peripheral blood. These receptors all come from a woman aged 35 to 49 with COVID-19, enrolled during active disease.

The chain couples TRBV6-2 or TRBV6-3 to TRBJ1-1, with 10 bases matching TRBD1. This CDR3 is built from 19 residues. Germline loops: CDR1 MNHEY, CDR2 SVGEGT. J lost 4 bases, V lost 3 bases, and 17 bases had no gene match. The CDR3 nucleotides read TGTGCCAGCAGTTATCTGCGGGACAGGGGTCGATCGTTGACCACTGAAGCTTTCTTT. Translation: CASSYLRDRGRSLTTEAFF.

The chain couples TRBV6-5 to TRBJ1-5; no definite D call. Germline lookup yields CDR1 MNHEY and CDR2 SVGAGI. V lost 8 bases to trimming and J lost 1 base, with 6 bases between them. This CDR3 comprises 12 residues. The DNA of the CDR3 is TGTGCCAGCGGCCAGAGCAATCAGCCCCAGCATTTT. It is translated as CASGQSNQPQHF.

The chain carries TRBV6-5 and TRBJ1-5; 8 nucleotides align to TRBD1. The CDR3 extends over 14 amino acids. Germline-derived CDR1 and CDR2 are MNHEY and SVGAGI. Germline trimming cut 6 bases from V and 5 bases from J; bases unmatched to any gene: 6. CDR3 amino acids: CASSAGQGYQPQHF. The CDR3 nucleotides read TGTGCCAGCAGCGCTGGACAGGGATATCAGCCCCAGCATTTT.